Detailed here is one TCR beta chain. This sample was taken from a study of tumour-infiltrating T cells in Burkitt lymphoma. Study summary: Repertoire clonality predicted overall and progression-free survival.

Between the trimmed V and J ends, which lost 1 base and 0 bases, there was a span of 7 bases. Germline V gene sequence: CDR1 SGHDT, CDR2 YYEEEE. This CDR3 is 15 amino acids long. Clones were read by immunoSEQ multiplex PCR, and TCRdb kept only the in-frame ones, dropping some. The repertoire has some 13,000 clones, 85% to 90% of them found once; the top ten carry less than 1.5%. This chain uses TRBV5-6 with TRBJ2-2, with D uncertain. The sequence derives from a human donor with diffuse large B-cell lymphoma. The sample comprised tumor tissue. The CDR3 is CASSLRTANTGELFF. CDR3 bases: TGTGCCAGCAGCTTGAGGACGGCGAACACCGGGGAGCTGTTTTTT.